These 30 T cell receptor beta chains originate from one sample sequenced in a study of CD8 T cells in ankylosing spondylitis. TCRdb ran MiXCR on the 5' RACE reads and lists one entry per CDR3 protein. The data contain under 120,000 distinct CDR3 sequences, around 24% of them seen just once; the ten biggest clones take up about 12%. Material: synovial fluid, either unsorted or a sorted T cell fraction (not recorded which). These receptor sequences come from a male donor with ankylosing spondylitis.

CDR3 coding DNA: TGTGCCAGCAGCCGGGAAGGGCGCACCGGGGAGCTGTTTTTT. Translated, it gives CASSREGRTGELFF. The chain is built from TRBV11-3 and TRBJ2-2; TRBD2 is a possible D gene (5 bases). This CDR3 is 14 amino acids long. The germline V and J ends were trimmed by 5 bases and 4 bases, with 11 bases remaining between them. The germline gives CDR1 SGHNT, CDR2 YENEEA.

The CDR3 DNA sequence: TGTGCCAGCTCACCTGTAATCGGAGAGCAGTACTTC. Translated, it gives CASSPVIGEQYF. The chain employs TRBV18 and TRBJ2-7; D uncertain. Trimming took off 3 bases at V and 7 bases at J, with 10 bases between the two ends. Germline CDR1 reads KGHSH; CDR2 reads LQKENI. The CDR3 is 12 residues long.

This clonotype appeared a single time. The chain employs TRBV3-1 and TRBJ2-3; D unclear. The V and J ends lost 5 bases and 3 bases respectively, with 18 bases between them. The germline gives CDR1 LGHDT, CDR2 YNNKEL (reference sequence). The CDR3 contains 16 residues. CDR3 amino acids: CASSSRLQRGTDTQYF. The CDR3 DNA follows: TGTGCCAGCAGCTCCCGACTCCAGAGAGGAACAGATACGCAGTATTTT.

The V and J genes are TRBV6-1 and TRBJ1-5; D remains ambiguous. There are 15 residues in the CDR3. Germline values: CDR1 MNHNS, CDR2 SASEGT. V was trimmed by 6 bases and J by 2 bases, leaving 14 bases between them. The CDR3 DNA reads TGTGCCAGCAGGGCACCCCCGCGGGGCAATCAGCCCCAGCATTTT. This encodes CASRAPPRGNQPQHF.

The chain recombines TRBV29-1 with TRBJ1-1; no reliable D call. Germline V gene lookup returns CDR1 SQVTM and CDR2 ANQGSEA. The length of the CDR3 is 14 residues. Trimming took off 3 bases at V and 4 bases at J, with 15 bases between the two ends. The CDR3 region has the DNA TGCAGCGTTGATCATGGGGAGCAGAGCACTGAAGCTTTCTTT. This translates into CSVDHGEQSTEAFF.

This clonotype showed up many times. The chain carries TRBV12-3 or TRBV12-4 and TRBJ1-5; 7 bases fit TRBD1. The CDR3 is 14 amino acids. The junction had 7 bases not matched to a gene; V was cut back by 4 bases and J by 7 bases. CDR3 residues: CASSYKGARQPQHF. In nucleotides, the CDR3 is TGTGCCAGCAGTTATAAGGGGGCTCGGCAGCCCCAGCATTTT.

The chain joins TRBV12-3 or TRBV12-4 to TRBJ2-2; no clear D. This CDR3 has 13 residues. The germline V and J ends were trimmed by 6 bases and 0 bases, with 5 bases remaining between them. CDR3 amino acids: CASRRTNTGELFF. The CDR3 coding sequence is TGTGCCAGCAGGCGGACGAACACCGGGGAGCTGTTTTTT.

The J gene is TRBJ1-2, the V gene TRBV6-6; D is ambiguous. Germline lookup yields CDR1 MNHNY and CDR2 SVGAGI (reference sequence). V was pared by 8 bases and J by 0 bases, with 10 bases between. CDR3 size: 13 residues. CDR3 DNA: TGTGCCAGCGAGAGCGAAGCTAACTATGGCTACACCTTC. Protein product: CASESEANYGYTF.

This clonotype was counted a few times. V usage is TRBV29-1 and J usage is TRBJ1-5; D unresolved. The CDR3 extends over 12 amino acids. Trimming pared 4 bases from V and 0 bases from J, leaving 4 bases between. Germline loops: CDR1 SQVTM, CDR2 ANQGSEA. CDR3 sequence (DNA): TGCAGCGTTGTCAGTAGCAATCAGCCCCAGCATTTT. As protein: CSVVSSNQPQHF.

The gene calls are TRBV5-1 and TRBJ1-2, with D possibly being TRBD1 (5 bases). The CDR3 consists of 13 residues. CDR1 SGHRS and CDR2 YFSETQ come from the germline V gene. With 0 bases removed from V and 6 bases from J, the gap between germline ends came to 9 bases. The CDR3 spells CASSLGQGDGYTF. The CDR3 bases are TGCGCCAGCAGCTTGGGGCAGGGCGATGGCTACACCTTC.

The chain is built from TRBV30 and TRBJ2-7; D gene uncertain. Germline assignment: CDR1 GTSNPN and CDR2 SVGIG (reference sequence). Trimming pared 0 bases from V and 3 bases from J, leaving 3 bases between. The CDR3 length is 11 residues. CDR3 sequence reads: CAWSVGYEQYV. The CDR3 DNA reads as TGTGCCTGGAGTGTAGGCTACGAGCAGTACGTC.

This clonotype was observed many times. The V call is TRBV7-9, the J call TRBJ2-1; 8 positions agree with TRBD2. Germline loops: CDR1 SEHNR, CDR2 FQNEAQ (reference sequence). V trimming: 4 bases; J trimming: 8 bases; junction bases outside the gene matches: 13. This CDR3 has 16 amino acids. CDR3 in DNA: TGTGCCAGCAGCTCCCTCCGGGAGGGCTTCTGGGATGAGCAGTTCTTC. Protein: CASSSLREGFWDEQFF.

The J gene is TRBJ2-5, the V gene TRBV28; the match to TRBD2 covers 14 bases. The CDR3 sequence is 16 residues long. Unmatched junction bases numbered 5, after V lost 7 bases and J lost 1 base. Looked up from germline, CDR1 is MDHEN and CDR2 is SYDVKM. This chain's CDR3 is CASKGLAGVTQETQYF. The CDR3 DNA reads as TGTGCCAGCAAGGGACTAGCGGGAGTCACCCAAGAGACCCAGTACTTC.

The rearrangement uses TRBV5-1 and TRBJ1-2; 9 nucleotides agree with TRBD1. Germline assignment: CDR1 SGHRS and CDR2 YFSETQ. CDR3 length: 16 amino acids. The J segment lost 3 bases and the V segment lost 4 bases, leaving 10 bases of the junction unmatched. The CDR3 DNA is TGCGCCAGCAGCCCGGGACAGGGAGGTATTGACTATGGCTACACCTTC. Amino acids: CASSPGQGGIDYGYTF.

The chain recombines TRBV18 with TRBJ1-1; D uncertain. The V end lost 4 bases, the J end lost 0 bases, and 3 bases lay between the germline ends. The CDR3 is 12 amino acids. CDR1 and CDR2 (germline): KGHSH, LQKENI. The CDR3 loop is CASSLMNTEAFF. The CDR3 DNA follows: TGTGCCAGCTCACTAATGAACACTGAAGCTTTCTTT.

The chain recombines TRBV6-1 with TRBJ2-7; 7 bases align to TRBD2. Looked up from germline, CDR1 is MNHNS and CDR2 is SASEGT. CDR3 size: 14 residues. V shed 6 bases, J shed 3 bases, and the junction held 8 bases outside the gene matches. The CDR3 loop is CASSAGCGGYEQYF. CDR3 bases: TGTGCCAGCAGCGCCGGGTGCGGGGGCTACGAGCAGTACTTC.

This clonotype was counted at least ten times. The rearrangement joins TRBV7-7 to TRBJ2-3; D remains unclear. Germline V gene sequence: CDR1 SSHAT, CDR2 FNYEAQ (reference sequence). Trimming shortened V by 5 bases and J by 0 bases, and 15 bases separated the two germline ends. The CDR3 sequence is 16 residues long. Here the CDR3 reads CASSPEGVLSTDTQYF. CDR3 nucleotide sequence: TGTGCCAGCAGCCCAGAAGGAGTTTTGAGCACAGATACGCAGTATTTT.

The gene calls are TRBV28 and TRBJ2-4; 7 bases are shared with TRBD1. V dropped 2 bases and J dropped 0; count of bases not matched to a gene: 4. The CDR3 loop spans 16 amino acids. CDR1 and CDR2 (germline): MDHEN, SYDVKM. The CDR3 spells CASSLLGTAAKNIQYF. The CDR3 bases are TGTGCCAGCAGTTTACTAGGGACAGCAGCCAAAAACATTCAGTACTTC.

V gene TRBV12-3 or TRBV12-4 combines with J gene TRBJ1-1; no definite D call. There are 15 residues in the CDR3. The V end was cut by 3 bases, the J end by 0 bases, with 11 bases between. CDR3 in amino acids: CASSFRESMNTEAFF. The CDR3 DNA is TGTGCCAGCAGTTTCCGGGAGAGCATGAACACTGAAGCTTTCTTT.

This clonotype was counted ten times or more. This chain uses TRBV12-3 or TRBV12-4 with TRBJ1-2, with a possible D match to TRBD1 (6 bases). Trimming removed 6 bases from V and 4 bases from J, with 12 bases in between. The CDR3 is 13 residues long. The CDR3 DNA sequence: TGTGCCAGCAGACCGGACAGTAGCTATGGCTACACCTTC. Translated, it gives CASRPDSSYGYTF.

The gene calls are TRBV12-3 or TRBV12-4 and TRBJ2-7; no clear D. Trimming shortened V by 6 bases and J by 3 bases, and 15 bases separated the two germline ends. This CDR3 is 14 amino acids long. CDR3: CASSNRVGYYEQYF. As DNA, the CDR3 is TGTGCCAGCAGCAACCGGGTAGGGTACTACGAGCAGTACTTC.

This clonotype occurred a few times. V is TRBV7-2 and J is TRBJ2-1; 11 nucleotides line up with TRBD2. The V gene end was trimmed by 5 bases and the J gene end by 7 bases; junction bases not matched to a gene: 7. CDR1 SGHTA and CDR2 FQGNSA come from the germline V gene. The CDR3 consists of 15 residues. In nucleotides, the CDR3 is TGTGCCAGCAGCCCCACTAGCGGGAGAGGGAATGAGCAGTTCTTC. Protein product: CASSPTSGRGNEQFF.

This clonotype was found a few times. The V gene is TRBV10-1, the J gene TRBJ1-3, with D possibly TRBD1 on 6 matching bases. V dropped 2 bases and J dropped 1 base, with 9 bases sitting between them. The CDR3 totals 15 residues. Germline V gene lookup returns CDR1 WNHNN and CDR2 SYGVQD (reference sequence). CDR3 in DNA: TGCGCCAGCAGTGAGGGGACATTATCTGGAAACACCATATATTTT. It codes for CASSEGTLSGNTIYF.

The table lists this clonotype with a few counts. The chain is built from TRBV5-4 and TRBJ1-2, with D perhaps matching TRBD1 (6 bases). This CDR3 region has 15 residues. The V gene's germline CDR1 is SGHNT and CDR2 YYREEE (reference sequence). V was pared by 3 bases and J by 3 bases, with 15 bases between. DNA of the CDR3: TGTGCCAGCAGCTCGATCTCGGCAGGGGACTATGGCTACACCTTC. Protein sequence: CASSSISAGDYGYTF.

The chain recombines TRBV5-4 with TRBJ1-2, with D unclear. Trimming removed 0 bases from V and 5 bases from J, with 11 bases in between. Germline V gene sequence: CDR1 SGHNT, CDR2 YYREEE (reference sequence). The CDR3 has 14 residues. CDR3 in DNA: TGTGCCAGCAGCTTGGAGACGGCTCCTTATGGCTACACCTTC. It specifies CASSLETAPYGYTF. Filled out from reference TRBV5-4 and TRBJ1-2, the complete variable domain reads ETGVTQSPTHLIKTRGQQVTLRCSSQSGHNTVSWYQQALGQGPQFIFQYYREEENGRGNFPPRFSGLQFPNYSSELNVNALELDDSALYLCASSLETAPYGYTFGSGTRLTVV.

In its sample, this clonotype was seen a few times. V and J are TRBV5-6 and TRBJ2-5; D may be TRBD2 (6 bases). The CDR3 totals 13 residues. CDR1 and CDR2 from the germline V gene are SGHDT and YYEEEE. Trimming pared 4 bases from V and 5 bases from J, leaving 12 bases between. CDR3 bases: TGTGCCAGCAGCGGAGGGCGTAGGGAGACCCAGTACTTC. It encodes CASSGGRRETQYF.

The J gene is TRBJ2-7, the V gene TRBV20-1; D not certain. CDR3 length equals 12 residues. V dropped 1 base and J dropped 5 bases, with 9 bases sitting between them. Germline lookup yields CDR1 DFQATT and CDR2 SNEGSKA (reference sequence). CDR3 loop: CSARVLLDEQYF. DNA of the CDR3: TGCAGTGCTAGAGTCCTCCTGGACGAGCAGTACTTC.

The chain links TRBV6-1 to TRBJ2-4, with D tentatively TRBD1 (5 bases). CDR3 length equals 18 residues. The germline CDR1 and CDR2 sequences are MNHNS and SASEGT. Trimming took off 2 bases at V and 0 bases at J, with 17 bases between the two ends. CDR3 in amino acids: CASSETLQASIAKNIQYF. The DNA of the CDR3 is TGTGCCAGCAGTGAAACTTTACAGGCATCCATAGCCAAAAACATTCAGTACTTC.

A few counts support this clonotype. The CDR3 bases are TGCGCCAGCAGCTTTGTCGGGGGTCGGAACTATGGCTACACCTTC. Encoded protein: CASSFVGGRNYGYTF. V usage is TRBV5-1 and J usage is TRBJ1-2, with D possibly TRBD1 on 5 matching bases. The CDR3 has 15 amino acids. CDR1 is SGHRS and CDR2 is YFSETQ in the germline V gene. V shed 2 bases and J shed 2 bases, with 13 bases lying between them. Full variable domain (missing parts from reference TRBV5-1 and TRBJ1-2): KAGVTQTPRYLIKTRGQQVTLSCSPISGHRSVSWYQQTPGQGLQFLFEYFSETQRNKGNFPGRFSGRQFSNSRSEMNVSTLELGDSALYLCASSFVGGRNYGYTFGSGTRLTVV.

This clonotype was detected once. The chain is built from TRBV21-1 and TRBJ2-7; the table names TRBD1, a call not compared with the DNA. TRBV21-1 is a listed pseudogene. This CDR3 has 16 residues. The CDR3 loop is CASRLLQGRWFYEQYV. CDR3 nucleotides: TGTGCCAGCAGGCTCCTACAGGGCAGGTGGTTCTACGAGCAGTACGTC.